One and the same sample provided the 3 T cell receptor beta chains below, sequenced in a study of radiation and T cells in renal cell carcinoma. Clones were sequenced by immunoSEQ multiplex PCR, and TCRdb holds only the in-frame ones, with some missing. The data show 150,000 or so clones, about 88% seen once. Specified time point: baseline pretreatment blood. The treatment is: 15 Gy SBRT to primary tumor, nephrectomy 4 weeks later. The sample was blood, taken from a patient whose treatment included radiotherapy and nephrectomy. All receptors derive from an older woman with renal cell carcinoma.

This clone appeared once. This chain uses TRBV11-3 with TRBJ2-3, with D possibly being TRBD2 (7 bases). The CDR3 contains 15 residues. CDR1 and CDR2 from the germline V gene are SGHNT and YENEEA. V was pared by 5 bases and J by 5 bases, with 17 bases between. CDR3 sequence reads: CASSNTGGPVDTQYF. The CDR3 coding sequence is TGTGCCAGCAGCAATACCGGGGGGCCAGTAGATACGCAGTATTTT.

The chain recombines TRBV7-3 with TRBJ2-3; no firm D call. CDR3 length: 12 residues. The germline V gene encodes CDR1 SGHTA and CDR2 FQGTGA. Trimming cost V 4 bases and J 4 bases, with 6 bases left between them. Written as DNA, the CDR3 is TGTGCCAGCAGCTCCTTCTCAGATACGCAGTATTTT. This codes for CASSSFSDTQYF.

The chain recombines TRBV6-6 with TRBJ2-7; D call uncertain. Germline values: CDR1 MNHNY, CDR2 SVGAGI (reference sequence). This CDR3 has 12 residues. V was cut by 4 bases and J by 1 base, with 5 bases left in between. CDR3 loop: CASSSRSYEQYF. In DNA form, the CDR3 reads TGTGCCAGCAGTTCCAGGTCCTACGAGCAGTACTTC.